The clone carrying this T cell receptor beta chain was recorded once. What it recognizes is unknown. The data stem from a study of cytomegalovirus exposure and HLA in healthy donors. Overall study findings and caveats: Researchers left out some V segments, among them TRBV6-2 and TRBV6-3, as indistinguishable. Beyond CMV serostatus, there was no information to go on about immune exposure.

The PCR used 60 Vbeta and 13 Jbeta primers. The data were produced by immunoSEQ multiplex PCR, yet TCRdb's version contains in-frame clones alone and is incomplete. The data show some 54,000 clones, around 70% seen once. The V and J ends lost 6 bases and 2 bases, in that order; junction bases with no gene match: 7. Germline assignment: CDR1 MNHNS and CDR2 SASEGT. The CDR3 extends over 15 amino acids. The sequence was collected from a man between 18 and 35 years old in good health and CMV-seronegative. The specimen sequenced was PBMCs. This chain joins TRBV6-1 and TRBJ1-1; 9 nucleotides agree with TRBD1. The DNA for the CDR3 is TGTGCCAGCAGGAACCGGGACAGGGTAAACACTGAAGCTTTCTTT. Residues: CASRNRDRVNTEAFF.